This T cell receptor beta chain was identified in a study of monozygotic twins with inflammatory bowel disease. Samples each yielded cDNA through eight separate reactions. TCRdb reanalyzed the 5' RACE reads, giving one entry per CDR3 protein sequence and no DNA. Its table lists 140,000 to 150,000 distinct CDR3 sequences. The germline gives CDR1 SGHRS, CDR2 YFSETQ. The CDR3 has 15 residues. The clonotype was recovered from a human donor with ulcerative colitis or Crohn's disease, or a healthy co-twin of an affected twin (not recorded which). Sequencing used blood. The rearrangement links TRBV5-1 to TRBJ1-5; the D call of TRBD1 rests on TCRdb alone, since no DNA is present to check it. CDR3 amino acids: CASSLTPGYNQPQHF. The variable domain in full, with the rest retrieved from reference TRBV5-1 and TRBJ1-5, is KAGVTQTPRYLIKTRGQQVTLSCSPISGHRSVSWYQQTPGQGLQFLFEYFSETQRNKGNFPGRFSGRQFSNSRSEMNVSTLELGDSALYLCASSLTPGYNQPQHFGDGTRLSIL.